This TCR beta chain emerged from a study of shared clonotypes between healthy human individuals. Study context: Those who served as donors were a couple of women and three men between the ages of 18 and 49.

The CDR3 runs to 15 residues. Germline CDR1 SGHNT, CDR2 YYREEE (reference sequence). Trimming left V 1 base short and J 2 bases short, with 12 bases between. Only in-frame clones appear in the TCRdb table, and some are missing; sequencing was by immunoSEQ multiplex PCR. The data show 550,000 to 750,000 clones, around 92% seen once. The naive CD8 fraction comprised CD45RO-negative cells positively selected for CCR7 and excluded terminally differentiated effector memory CD45RA+ cells. The receptor's source is a man aged 30 to 39 in good health. The chain uses TRBV5-4 and TRBJ2-5; D gene unclear. Input material: naive CD8+ T cells sorted from blood. In DNA, the CDR3 is TGTGCCAGCAGCTTGCTTTTGGGGTTACAAGAGACCCAGTACTTC. Protein product: CASSLLLGLQETQYF.